This T cell receptor beta chain was profiled in a study of blood T cell repertoires in COVID-19. In the source study's methods: Amplification from reference gene primers served as the basis for estimated nucleated cell counts. The assay was immunoSEQ multiplex PCR, and TCRdb's table has in-frame clones only and misses some. Clone size and the V and J calls come from that table; the DNA yielded D and trimming. The sample has tens of thousands of clones, 85% to 90% seen once. CDR1 and CDR2 (germline): MDHEN, SYDVKM. The CDR3 consists of 14 residues. V was pared by 6 bases and J by 6 bases, with 9 bases of the junction left unmatched.

The clonotype originates from a human donor in a cohort sampled during active COVID-19. Sequenced sample: peripheral blood. The chain recombines TRBV28 with TRBJ1-1; 8 bases line up with TRBD1. The CDR3: CASRVRGLGAEAFF. The CDR3 DNA follows: TGTGCCAGCAGAGTCAGGGGGCTTGGCGCTGAAGCTTTCTTT.